The rows below give T cell receptor beta chains drawn from one sample of a study of cytomegalovirus exposure and HLA in healthy donors. Produced via immunoSEQ multiplex PCR; TCRdb's table is partial and in-frame only. Among 150,000 or so clones listed, 73% were seen once. Sequencing was done on a sample of PBMCs. The receptors come from a woman between 18 and 30 years old in good health and CMV-seronegative. CDR3s include the opening cysteine and the closing phenylalanine or tryptophan. A D gene is named only where the DNA matches it firmly. The size field is filled for only some rows; it gives once, few, many or a size class.

V gene	clone size	D gene	J gene	CDR3 length	CDR3 protein	CDR3 DNA
TRBV7-3	NA	NA	TRBJ2-1	14	CASSLGGARNEQFF	TGTGCCAGCAGCTTAGGGGGGGCGCGCAATGAGCAGTTCTTC
TRBV19	few	NA	TRBJ1-1	14	CASSPPEKNTEAFF	TGTGCCAGTAGTCCCCCGGAGAAGAACACTGAAGCTTTCTTT
TRBV7-9	NA	NA	TRBJ1-3	16	CASSLDGQSSGNTIYF	TGTGCCAGCAGCTTAGACGGACAGTCCTCTGGAAACACCATATATTTT
TRBV12-5	few	NA	TRBJ2-2	15	CASARDTRPPGELFF	TGTGCTAGTGCCAGGGACACCCGTCCACCCGGGGAGCTGTTTTTT
TRBV20-1	NA	NA	TRBJ2-1	11	CSARRGNEQFF	TGCAGTGCTAGGCGGGGCAATGAGCAGTTCTTC
TRBV5-1	NA	TRBD1	TRBJ2-2	16	CASSLGGTGNTGELFF	TGCGCCAGCAGCTTGGGGGGGACAGGAAACACCGGGGAGCTGTTTTTT
TRBV6-5	few	NA	TRBJ1-1	14	CASSYVGGNTEAFF	TGTGCCAGCAGTTACGTGGGGGGGAACACTGAAGCTTTCTTT
TRBV2	few	TRBD1	TRBJ2-2	16	CASSEVGDRATGELFF	TGTGCCAGCAGTGAAGTGGGTGACAGGGCAACCGGGGAGCTGTTTTTT
TRBV6-6	NA	TRBD1	TRBJ1-1	15	CASSYSTGGYTEAFF	TGTGCCAGCAGTTACTCGACAGGGGGCTACACTGAAGCTTTCTTT
TRBV7-9	NA	TRBD1	TRBJ1-1	15	CASTQGGTVNTEAFF	TGTGCCAGCACCCAAGGGGGGACAGTAAACACTGAAGCTTTCTTT
TRBV7-9	NA	NA	TRBJ2-3	13	CASSVAGARTQYF	TGTGCCAGCAGCGTCGCGGGGGCACGTACGCAGTATTTT
TRBV6-5	NA	NA	TRBJ1-4	13	CASRTATNEKLFF	TGTGCCAGCAGGACAGCAACTAATGAAAAACTGTTTTTT
TRBV29-1	NA	TRBD1	TRBJ2-7	11	CSVIHRDRRFF	TGCAGCGTGATCCACCGGGACAGGCGGTTCTTC
TRBV2	NA	TRBD2	TRBJ2-5	14	CASTGTSGEETQYF	TGTGCCAGCACCGGGACTAGCGGGGAAGAGACCCAGTACTTC
TRBV25-1	few	TRBD1	TRBJ2-7	17	CASSNPEGGTGSYEQYF	TGTGCCAGCAGTAACCCCGAGGGAGGGACAGGGTCATACGAGCAGTACTTC
TRBV27	NA	TRBD2	TRBJ2-7	15	CASSRTSGGAYEQYF	TGTGCCAGCAGCCGAACTAGCGGGGGTGCCTACGAGCAGTACTTC
TRBV29-1	NA	TRBD1	TRBJ1-5	14	CSVKGQGEDQPQHF	TGCAGCGTCAAGGGACAGGGTGAGGATCAGCCCCAGCATTTT
TRBV5-1	NA	NA	TRBJ1-1	14	CASRLTGWDTEAFF	TGCGCCAGCAGATTGACAGGTTGGGACACTGAAGCTTTCTTT
TRBV28	NA	TRBD1	TRBJ1-5	12	CASRRQGQPQHF	TGTGCCAGCAGAAGACAGGGGCAGCCCCAGCATTTT
TRBV2	NA	NA	TRBJ1-1	13	CASSGTVNTEAFF	TGTGCCAGCAGTGGGACAGTCAACACTGAAGCTTTCTTT
TRBV6-5	NA	NA	TRBJ1-5	13	CASRPGSNQPQHF	TGTGCCAGTAGACCGGGTAGCAATCAGCCCCAGCATTTT
TRBV11-1	NA	NA	TRBJ2-1	15	CASSITGSSYNEQFF	TGTGCCAGCAGCATAACAGGGAGCTCCTACAATGAGCAGTTCTTC
TRBV6-5	few	NA	TRBJ1-2	13	CASSSDRLYGYTF	TGTGCCAGCAGTTCCGACAGACTCTATGGCTACACCTTC
TRBV4-1	few	NA	TRBJ1-1	14	CASSLEQGNTEAFF	TGCGCCAGCAGCCTCGAACAGGGCAACACTGAAGCTTTCTTT
TRBV7-9	NA	TRBD1	TRBJ1-2	15	CASSTSRGSASGYTF	TGTGCCAGCAGCACATCCAGGGGGTCAGCTAGCGGCTACACCTTC
TRBV13	NA	NA	TRBJ2-3	15	CASSRRVLETDTQYF	TGTGCCAGCAGTCGGCGGGTCCTCGAGACAGATACGCAGTATTTT
TRBV28	NA	NA	TRBJ1-4	12	CASSLSREKLFF	TGTGCCAGCAGTTTATCTAGGGAAAAACTGTTTTTT
TRBV14	NA	TRBD2	TRBJ2-3	17	CASSPRTSGVATDTQYF	TGTGCCAGCAGCCCCCGGACTAGCGGGGTCGCCACAGATACGCAGTATTTT
TRBV2	NA	NA	TRBJ2-5	15	CASKIRSSRQETQYF	TGTGCCAGCAAAATAAGATCGAGTCGCCAAGAGACCCAGTACTTC
TRBV7-9	NA	TRBD1	TRBJ1-1	14	CASINRGGNTEAFF	TGTGCCAGCATCAACAGGGGGGGGAACACTGAAGCTTTCTTT
TRBV7-8	few	NA	TRBJ1-5	16	CASSLAGSGEGQPQHF	TGTGCCAGCAGCTTAGCTGGGTCAGGTGAAGGTCAGCCCCAGCATTTT
TRBV5-5	NA	NA	TRBJ2-2	15	CASSLKQSNTGELFF	TGTGCCAGCAGCTTGAAACAGTCGAACACCGGGGAGCTGTTTTTT
TRBV28	once	NA	TRBJ2-1	16	CASSLYGESSYNEQFF	TGTGCCAGCAGTTTATACGGGGAAAGCTCCTACAATGAGCAGTTCTTC
TRBV9	few	NA	TRBJ1-2	14	CASSVDQGNYGYTF	TGTGCCAGCAGCGTAGACCAGGGGAACTATGGCTACACCTTC
TRBV7-8	NA	NA	TRBJ1-5	21	CASSFTKLRSDNPYSNQPQHF	TGTGCCAGCAGCTTTACCAAGCTTCGTTCGGACAACCCATATAGCAATCAGCCCCAGCATTTT
TRBV5-4	NA	NA	TRBJ1-2	14	CASSLVTGSDGYTF	TGTGCCAGCAGCTTGGTTACAGGGTCGGATGGCTACACCTTC
TRBV10-3	NA	NA	TRBJ1-2	14	CAISESGGNYGYTF	TGTGCCATCAGTGAGTCTGGGGGCAACTATGGCTACACCTTC
TRBV11-3	once	NA	TRBJ2-5	17	CASSPPSWETVQETQYF	TGTGCCAGCAGCCCCCCCTCATGGGAGACCGTCCAAGAGACCCAGTACTTC
TRBV19	NA	NA	TRBJ1-5	16	CASTSDFIDSNQPQHF	TGTGCCAGTACCTCGGACTTTATCGATAGCAATCAGCCCCAGCATTTT
TRBV10-1	NA	TRBD1	TRBJ1-1	14	CASSPGQGGTEAFF	TGCGCCAGCAGTCCGGGACAGGGGGGCACTGAAGCTTTCTTT
TRBV9	NA	NA	TRBJ1-1	13	CASSVPGSTEAFF	TGTGCCAGCAGCGTTCCGGGGTCGACTGAAGCTTTCTTT
TRBV18	NA	NA	TRBJ1-1	13	CASSPNNRDEAFF	TGTGCCAGCTCACCGAACAACAGGGATGAAGCTTTCTTT
TRBV30	NA	NA	TRBJ2-1	12	CAWSVGSGEQFF	TGTGCCTGGAGTGTTGGAAGCGGTGAGCAGTTCTTC
TRBV7-8	NA	NA	TRBJ1-6	18	CASSLPKQGGSYNSPLHF	TGTGCCAGCAGCTTACCAAAACAAGGGGGATCCTATAATTCACCCCTCCACTTT
TRBV5-1	NA	NA	TRBJ2-5	14	CASSLGLVQETQYF	TGCGCCAGCAGCTTGGGGCTAGTGCAAGAGACCCAGTACTTC
TRBV7-9	NA	TRBD1	TRBJ1-2	15	CASSFWTGGVYGYTF	TGTGCCAGCAGCTTCTGGACAGGGGGCGTCTATGGCTACACCTTC
TRBV18	NA	NA	TRBJ2-2	14	CASSPDSNTGELFF	TGTGCCAGCTCACCCGACTCCAACACCGGGGAGCTGTTTTTT
TRBV5-4	few	TRBD1	TRBJ1-6	14	CASSLGQGWSPLHF	TGTGCCAGCAGCTTGGGACAGGGTTGGTCACCCCTCCACTTT
TRBV19	NA	NA	TRBJ2-7	13	CASSKERRYEQYF	TGTGCCAGTAGTAAGGAGCGGCGCTACGAGCAGTACTTC
TRBV18	NA	NA	TRBJ1-2	14	CASSPREANYGYTF	TGTGCCAGCTCACCCCGGGAGGCTAACTATGGCTACACCTTC
TRBV10-3	NA	TRBD2	TRBJ2-7	19	CAISDLASGGAPSFYEQYF	TGTGCCATCAGTGATTTGGCTAGCGGGGGGGCTCCATCATTCTACGAGCAGTACTTC
TRBV6-6	NA	NA	TRBJ1-1	14	CASSYSMSNGEAFF	TGTGCCAGCAGTTACTCGATGAGCAACGGTGAAGCTTTCTTT